The present T cell receptor beta chain was sequenced within a study of OX40 agonist ivuxolimab in advanced cancers. Study-wide background: Hepatocellular carcinoma, melanoma, renal cell or head and neck cancer affected the dose-escalation patients. Under the entry rules, prior anti-PD-1, anti-PD-L1 or anti-CTLA-4 therapy was allowed, and roughly 39% had some. Study results and caveats: Those patients achieving a partial response at 0.1-3.0 mg/kg showed among the lowest clonal expansion.

Between the trimmed V and J ends, which lost 2 bases and 6 bases, there was a span of 10 bases. There are 13 residues in the CDR3. Germline CDR1 is MNHEY and CDR2 is SVGAGI. Using immunoSEQ multiplex PCR, the repertoire was profiled, and TCRdb retains in-frame clones only, with some absent. The table lists around 16,000 clones, roughly 78% of them singletons. Autoimmune disease history or systemic immunosuppression led to patients being barred. This clone was seen only a few times. Its antigen is unknown. The sequences come from CD4+ or CD8+ T cells sorted from blood, collected in a trial of the OX40 agonist ivuxolimab. The receptor was isolated from an adult with an advanced solid tumor such as melanoma, head and neck, liver or kidney cancer. V is TRBV6-5 and J is TRBJ1-2; possibly TRBD1 for D (5 bases). The CDR3 spells CASSYMVGDGYTF. The DNA for the CDR3 is TGTGCCAGCAGTTACATGGTAGGGGATGGCTACACCTTC.